These 21 T cell receptor beta chains share one sample of origin, sequenced in a study of T cell clonotyping in hematopoietic cell transplantation. TCRdb's copy holds only in-frame clones and misses some; the assay was immunoSEQ multiplex PCR. The table includes about 69,000 clones, around 94% detected once. Sequencing was carried out using peripheral blood mononuclear cells. The receptors were gathered from a man in his fifties or sixties in good health. Some clones in this sample may be carry-over from other donors' samples.

The DNA of the CDR3 is TGCGCCAGCACCGGGACAGACAAAGAGACCCAGTACTTC. Amino acid sequence: CASTGTDKETQYF. V usage is TRBV5-1 and J usage is TRBJ2-5, with TRBD1 matching over 7 bases. J lost 3 bases, V lost 6 bases, and 5 bases had no gene match. Per germline, CDR1 SGHRS and CDR2 YFSETQ. CDR3 length: 13 residues.

The gene calls are TRBV29-1 and TRBJ1-3; D is unresolved. Germline lookup yields CDR1 SQVTM and CDR2 ANQGSEA. This CDR3 spans 17 amino acids. Trimming shortened V by 1 base and J by 2 bases, and 18 bases separated the two germline ends. CDR3 amino acids: CSVEALKEGKTGNTIYF. The CDR3 DNA reads TGCAGCGTTGAAGCCCTCAAAGAGGGTAAGACTGGAAACACCATATATTTT.

The V gene is TRBV6-5, the J gene TRBJ2-7; weak D call: TRBD1 (5 bases). The germline V and J ends were trimmed by 5 bases and 3 bases, with 8 bases remaining between them. The CDR3 spans 12 residues. From germline, CDR1 is MNHEY and CDR2 SVGAGI. CDR3 amino acids: CASSPQGYEQYF. CDR3 DNA: TGTGCCAGCAGTCCCCAGGGCTACGAGCAGTACTTC.

The V call is TRBV27, the J call TRBJ1-1, with D perhaps matching TRBD1 (6 bases). The CDR3 is 14 residues long. The V gene lost 6 bases and the J gene lost 4 bases, with 15 bases spanning the gap. Germline V gives CDR1 MNHEY, CDR2 SMNVEV (reference sequence). The CDR3 loop reads CASSLRRGGTEAFF. Written as DNA, the CDR3 is TGTGCCAGCAGCTTACGCAGGGGCGGCACTGAAGCTTTCTTT.

The chain couples TRBV7-2 to TRBJ2-3, with 7 bases that match TRBD1. The CDR3 loop spans 14 amino acids. Germline assignment: CDR1 SGHTA and CDR2 FQGNSA. V dropped 4 bases and J dropped 8; count of bases not matched to a gene: 9. The chain's CDR3 is CASSSDRSRGTQYF. The CDR3, as DNA: TGTGCCAGCAGCTCGGACAGGTCCCGGGGTACGCAGTATTTT.

This chain uses TRBV28 with TRBJ1-5, with D hard to call. Germline CDR1 reads MDHEN; CDR2 reads SYDVKM. Trimming removed 8 bases from V and 10 bases from J, with 12 bases in between. This CDR3 has 11 amino acids. The CDR3 spells CASGPAIPQHF. CDR3 sequence (DNA): TGTGCCAGCGGACCAGCGATCCCCCAGCATTTT.

The chain joins TRBV15 to TRBJ2-7, with 9 bases matching TRBD1. The germline V gene has CDR1 LNHNV and CDR2 YYDKDF (reference sequence). This CDR3 is built from 15 residues. Losses at the gene ends were 5 bases for V and 3 bases for J; bases not matched to a gene: 8. This chain's CDR3 is CATSSGQGHHYEQYF. The DNA of the CDR3 is TGTGCCACCAGCTCAGGACAGGGGCACCACTACGAGCAGTACTTC.

The chain is built from TRBV28 and TRBJ1-5; D is ambiguous. Germline V gives CDR1 MDHEN, CDR2 SYDVKM. There are 11 residues in the CDR3. V shed 7 bases and J shed 5 bases, with 6 bases lying between them. The CDR3 region is CASMTDQPQHF. The CDR3 DNA sequence: TGTGCCAGCATGACGGATCAGCCCCAGCATTTT.

The J gene is TRBJ2-5, the V gene TRBV19; TRBD2 agrees at 15 bases. Germline V gene sequence: CDR1 LNHDA, CDR2 SQIVND (reference sequence). The CDR3 spans 15 residues. J gave up 5 bases and V 8 bases, and 6 bases lay outside the gene matches. The CDR3 loop reads CASGGLAGGRETQYF. The CDR3 bases are TGTGCCAGTGGGGGACTAGCGGGAGGTAGGGAGACCCAGTACTTC.

DNA of the CDR3: TGCAGCGCTACCCATTCCGGAAGGGACCAGTACTTC. Protein sequence: CSATHSGRDQYF. The chain couples TRBV29-1 to TRBJ2-5; D is ambiguous. The CDR3 runs 12 residues. The V and J ends lost 7 bases and 10 bases respectively, with 19 bases between them. The germline CDR1 and CDR2 sequences are SQVTM and ANQGSEA.

The chain uses TRBV28 and TRBJ1-1; D is unclear. V lost 7 bases to trimming and J lost 7 bases, with 13 bases between them. Germline V CDR1 and CDR2: MDHEN, SYDVKM. The CDR3 covers 12 residues. DNA for the CDR3: TGTGCCAGCAACCCAGGCAGCCGTGAAGCTTTCTTT. As protein: CASNPGSREAFF.

V usage is TRBV2 and J usage is TRBJ1-2; perhaps TRBD1 as D (6 bases). The CDR3 has 12 residues. From germline, CDR1 is SNHLY and CDR2 FYNNEI. Trimming stripped 11 bases from V and 5 bases from J, with 15 bases between. CDR3 loop: CALDRPGYGYTF. The CDR3 coding sequence is TGTGCCCTCGACAGGCCGGGGTATGGCTACACCTTC.

The CDR3, as DNA: TGTGCCAGCCGCCGGTGGATCAGCACTGAAGCTTTCTTT. Its protein is CASRRWISTEAFF. The rearrangement links TRBV28 to TRBJ1-1, with unresolved D. This CDR3 is 13 amino acids long. Germline V gives CDR1 MDHEN, CDR2 SYDVKM. V was cut by 8 bases and J by 4 bases, with 14 bases left in between.

The V call is TRBV28, the J call TRBJ1-2, with D maybe TRBD1 (5 bases). There are 15 residues in the CDR3. Trimming left V 5 bases short and J 4 bases short, with 17 bases between. Germline V CDR1 and CDR2: MDHEN, SYDVKM. DNA of the CDR3: TGTGCCAGCAGTCTCACCCGGCCAGGGACCTATGGCTACACCTTC. Translating gives CASSLTRPGTYGYTF.

The V and J genes are TRBV19 and TRBJ2-5, with D possibly being TRBD1 (6 bases). V was cut by 9 bases and J by 3 bases, with 8 bases left in between. CDR1 is LNHDA, CDR2 SQIVND, per germline (reference sequence). The length of the CDR3 is 11 residues. Here the CDR3 DNA reads TGTGCCAGCGCAGGGGAAGAGACCCAGTACTTC. It codes for CASAGEETQYF.

The V call is TRBV7-8, the J call TRBJ2-5, with no clear D. CDR3 length equals 15 residues. Trimming took off 5 bases at V and 5 bases at J, with 18 bases between the two ends. Germline values: CDR1 SGHVS, CDR2 FQNEAQ. CDR3 residues: CASSPINVPSETQYF. CDR3 in DNA: TGTGCCAGCAGCCCAATCAACGTCCCGAGTGAGACCCAGTACTTC. The full variable domain, with the rest looked up from reference TRBV7-8 and TRBJ2-5, is GAGVSQSPRYKVAKRGQDVALRCDPISGHVSLFWYQQALGQGPEFLTYFQNEAQLDKSGLPSDRFFAERPEGSVSTLKIQRTQQEDSAVYLCASSPINVPSETQYFGPGTRLLVL.

The V and J genes are TRBV5-1 and TRBJ1-3; D gene ambiguous. The CDR3 contains 15 residues. Trimming cost V 0 bases and J 1 base, with 8 bases left between them. CDR1 SGHRS and CDR2 YFSETQ come from the germline V gene. The CDR3 reads CASSLDSLSGNTIYF. As DNA, the CDR3 is TGCGCCAGCAGCTTGGACAGCTTATCTGGAAACACCATATATTTT. Using reference TRBV5-1 and TRBJ1-3 for the parts outside the CDR3, the full variable domain is KAGVTQTPRYLIKTRGQQVTLSCSPISGHRSVSWYQQTPGQGLQFLFEYFSETQRNKGNFPGRFSGRQFSNSRSEMNVSTLELGDSALYLCASSLDSLSGNTIYFGEGSWLTVV.

This clone has just one count. V usage is TRBV6-5 and J usage is TRBJ1-2, with 7 bases lining up with TRBD1. Germline V gene lookup returns CDR1 MNHEY and CDR2 SVGAGI. The ends lost 4 bases at V and 4 bases at J; junction bases unmatched: 6. The CDR3 runs 14 residues. This chain's CDR3 is CASSFSGGSYGYTF. The CDR3 coding sequence is TGTGCCAGCAGTTTTTCAGGGGGGAGCTATGGCTACACCTTC.

The genes are TRBV6-5 and TRBJ2-1, with D possibly matching TRBD1 (6 bases). V gave up 0 bases and J gave up 10 bases, with 10 bases separating them. CDR1 is MNHEY and CDR2 is SVGAGI in the germline V gene. The CDR3 sequence is 13 residues long. The CDR3: CASSYSRRGEQFF. The CDR3 DNA reads TGTGCCAGCAGTTACTCCAGAAGGGGGGAGCAGTTCTTC.

The chain carries TRBV4-1 and TRBJ1-1; D is uncertain. The CDR3 runs 13 residues. The germline V gene encodes CDR1 MGHRA and CDR2 YSYEKL. V was shortened by 0 bases and J by 3 bases, with 5 bases between the two germline ends. The chain's CDR3 is CASSQDRDTEAFF. The CDR3 DNA is TGCGCCAGCAGCCAAGATCGGGACACTGAAGCTTTCTTT.

The chain is built from TRBV7-6 and TRBJ2-2, with D perhaps matching TRBD1 (5 bases). Trimming pared 6 bases from V and 7 bases from J, leaving 12 bases between. CDR3 length: 13 residues. CDR1 and CDR2 (germline): SGHVS, FNYEAQ. CDR3: CASRSTRGGELFF. CDR3 DNA sequence: TGTGCCAGCAGGTCTACAAGGGGCGGGGAGCTGTTTTTT.